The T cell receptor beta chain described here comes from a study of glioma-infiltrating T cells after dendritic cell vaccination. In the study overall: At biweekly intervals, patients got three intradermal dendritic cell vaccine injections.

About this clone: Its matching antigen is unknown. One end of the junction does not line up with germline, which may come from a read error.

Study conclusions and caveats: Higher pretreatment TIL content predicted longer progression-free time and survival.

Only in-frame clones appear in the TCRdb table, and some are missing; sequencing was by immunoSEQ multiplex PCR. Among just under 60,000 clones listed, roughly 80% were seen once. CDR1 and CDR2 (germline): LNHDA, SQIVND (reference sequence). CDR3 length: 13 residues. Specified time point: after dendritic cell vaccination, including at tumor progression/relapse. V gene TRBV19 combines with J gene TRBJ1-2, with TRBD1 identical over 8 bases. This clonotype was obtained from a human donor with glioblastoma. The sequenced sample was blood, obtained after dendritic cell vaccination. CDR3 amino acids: CASSADRDYGYTF. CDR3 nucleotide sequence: TGTGCCAGTAGTGCGGACAGGGACTACGGCTACACCTTC.